A single sample is the source of the 30 T cell receptor beta chains below, sequenced in a study of T cell responses to AZD1222 COVID-19 vaccine. The protocol was immunoSEQ multiplex PCR, while the TCRdb copy is restricted to in-frame clones and leaves out a portion. The sample shows over 150,000 clones, 85% to 95% of them seen only once. The sequencing here drew on peripheral blood, taken 28 days after the second dose of the MenACWY control vaccine. These receptors came from an adult who received the MenACWY meningococcal vaccine as a control.

J is TRBJ1-2 and V is TRBV5-1, with TRBD1 as a possible D gene (6 bases). V lost 4 bases to trimming and J lost 2 bases, with 15 bases between them. The CDR3 length is 15 residues. Germline CDR1 reads SGHRS; CDR2 reads YFSETQ. DNA for the CDR3: TGCGCCAGCAGCCCCCGAGCCGGGGGCAACTATGGCTACACCTTC. This encodes CASSPRAGGNYGYTF.

The J gene is TRBJ2-1, the V gene TRBV5-1; D gene unclear. The germline V gene encodes CDR1 SGHRS and CDR2 YFSETQ. The germline V and J ends were trimmed by 0 bases and 5 bases, with 6 bases remaining between them. This CDR3 is built from 13 residues. The CDR3 loop reads CASSLVPDNEQFF. CDR3 bases: TGCGCCAGCAGCTTGGTCCCGGACAATGAGCAGTTCTTC. The variable domain in full, with the rest retrieved from reference TRBV5-1 and TRBJ2-1, is KAGVTQTPRYLIKTRGQQVTLSCSPISGHRSVSWYQQTPGQGLQFLFEYFSETQRNKGNFPGRFSGRQFSNSRSEMNVSTLELGDSALYLCASSLVPDNEQFFGPGTRLTVL.

The chain couples TRBV4-3 to TRBJ1-6; possibly TRBD1 for D (5 bases). The ends were cut back, 1 base at V and 9 bases at J, with 10 bases in the middle. The CDR3 contains 14 residues. Looked up from germline, CDR1 is LGHNA and CDR2 is YSLEER. CDR3 in amino acids: CASSQVRVGSPLHF. Written as DNA, the CDR3 is TGCGCCAGCAGCCAAGTCAGGGTGGGTTCACCCCTCCACTTT.

This clone was seen a single time. The gene calls are TRBV25-1 and TRBJ1-2, with unresolved D. Trimming cost V 1 base and J 10 bases, with 4 bases left between them. This CDR3 region has 10 residues. Germline CDR1 is MGHDK and CDR2 is SYGVNS. CDR3 sequence (DNA): TGTGCCAGCAGTGAATTGTACTACACCTTC. Its protein product is CASSELYYTF.

The chain combines TRBV27 with TRBJ1-5; D ambiguous. V was shortened by 6 bases and J by 4 bases, with 10 bases between the two germline ends. The CDR3 has 13 residues. Germline V CDR1 and CDR2: MNHEY, SMNVEV (reference sequence). CDR3 protein: CASRRLNNQPQHF. Written as DNA, the CDR3 is TGTGCCAGCAGGAGACTGAATAATCAGCCCCAGCATTTT.

The rearrangement uses TRBV6-5 and TRBJ1-1, with 7 bases that match TRBD1. Trimming removed 6 bases from V and 4 bases from J; junction bases left unmatched: 8. CDR3 size: 14 residues. Germline V gene data show CDR1 as MNHEY and CDR2 as SVGAGI. Here the CDR3 DNA reads TGTGCCAGCAGCCTAGGGGGCGAGGGCACTGAAGCTTTCTTT. Translated, it gives CASSLGGEGTEAFF.

The chain recombines TRBV7-5 with TRBJ1-5. TRBV7-5 is a pseudogene segment. The CDR3 spans 16 residues. In DNA form, the CDR3 reads TGTGCCAGAAGCCCCAGGACCCTCGATAGCAATCAGCCCCAGCATTTT. As protein: CARSPRTLDSNQPQHF.

The CDR3 coding sequence is TGTGCCTGGAGGCATAGCTTTGAGAGGGGAAGGGGTAATTCACCCCTCCACTTT. Encoded protein: CAWRHSFERGRGNSPLHF. V usage is TRBV30 and J usage is TRBJ1-6; D may be TRBD1 (5 bases). The V and J ends lost 3 bases and 6 bases respectively, with 24 bases between them. Germline V CDR1 and CDR2: GTSNPN, SVGIG (reference sequence). CDR3 size: 18 residues.

The J gene is TRBJ2-1, the V gene TRBV29-1; D ambiguous. Trimming pared 6 bases from V and 7 bases from J, leaving 7 bases between. CDR1 SQVTM and CDR2 ANQGSEA come from the germline V gene. CDR3 length: 10 amino acids. The CDR3 DNA follows: TGCAGCGTATTGAAGAATGAGCAGTTCTTC. Its protein product is CSVLKNEQFF.

The chain couples TRBV4-3 to TRBJ1-1, with TRBD1 identical over 9 bases. The junction had 8 bases not matched to a gene; V was cut back by 0 bases and J by 3 bases. Germline V gene sequence: CDR1 LGHNA, CDR2 YSLEER. The CDR3 is 17 residues long. CDR3 sequence (DNA): TGCGCCAGCAGCCAAGATCATGGGACAGGGTGGGACACTGAAGCTTTCTTT. Its protein is CASSQDHGTGWDTEAFF.

This clone appeared a few times. The genes are TRBV10-3 and TRBJ1-6; no firm D call. Germline CDR1 ENHRY, CDR2 SYGVKD. V lost 3 bases, J lost 10 bases, and 13 bases lay in between. CDR3 length: 14 amino acids. In nucleotides, the CDR3 is TGTGCCATCAGTGAACCGGGATCAGACTCACCCCTCCACTTT. It specifies CAISEPGSDSPLHF.

The rearrangement links TRBV4-1 to TRBJ1-2; TRBD1 matches at 7 bases. Trimming at V came to 0 bases and at J to 1 base, leaving 8 bases not matched to a gene. Germline V CDR1 and CDR2: MGHRA, YSYEKL. The CDR3 runs to 17 residues. The CDR3 DNA is TGCGCCAGCAGCCAAGATGAAAGGTCAGGGGGTAACTATGGCTACACCTTC. Its protein is CASSQDERSGGNYGYTF.

The chain carries TRBV30 and TRBJ1-5, with TRBD1 matching 8 bases. The CDR3 is made up of 17 amino acids. Germline trimming cut 0 bases from V and 0 bases from J; bases unmatched to any gene: 7. In germline, CDR1 is GTSNPN, CDR2 SVGIG (reference sequence). CDR3 in DNA: TGTGCCTGGAGTGTGGGACAGGTACCCAGTAGCAATCAGCCCCAGCATTTT. Protein: CAWSVGQVPSSNQPQHF.

This chain links TRBV3-1 (or the pseudogene TRBV3-2) with TRBJ1-1, with D unresolved. The CDR3 covers 14 residues. V lost 3 bases and J lost 5, with 13 bases in between. Germline CDR1 LGHDT, CDR2 YNNKEL (reference sequence). As DNA, the CDR3 is TGTGCCAGCAGCCATTACGGGGAGCGGACTGAAGCTTTCTTT. Its protein product is CASSHYGERTEAFF.

This clone is a singleton in its sample. The chain employs TRBV4-1 and TRBJ2-1, with 10 nucleotides matching TRBD2. The CDR3 runs 16 residues. V lost 3 bases and J lost 3; bases outside the gene matches: 5. The V gene's germline CDR1 is MGHRA and CDR2 YSYEKL. In nucleotides, the CDR3 is TGCGCCAGCAGCCAGAGCGGGGGGGCCCTCTACAATGAGCAGTTCTTC. Translation gives CASSQSGGALYNEQFF.

This chain connects TRBV5-1 to TRBJ2-7; 12 bases are shared with TRBD2. CDR1 is SGHRS, CDR2 YFSETQ, per germline. The CDR3 is 15 residues long. V lost 4 bases to trimming and J lost 5 bases; unmatched junction nucleotides: 7. CDR3 sequence: CASSTRTSGAHEQYF. In DNA form, the CDR3 reads TGCGCCAGCAGCACCCGGACTAGCGGGGCCCACGAGCAGTACTTC.

The chain combines TRBV2 with TRBJ2-2; no clear D. V was cut by 4 bases and J by 7 bases, with 4 bases left in between. The germline gives CDR1 SNHLY, CDR2 FYNNEI. CDR3 size: 11 residues. The CDR3 reads CASSGYGELFF. CDR3 in DNA: TGTGCCAGCAGTGGATACGGGGAGCTGTTTTTT.

The sample holds a few counts of this clone. This chain connects TRBV7-8 to TRBJ1-6; D unclear. Germline V lookup: CDR1 SGHVS, CDR2 FQNEAQ. This CDR3 spans 14 amino acids. Trimming took off 0 bases at V and 7 bases at J, with 7 bases between the two ends. CDR3 sequence reads: CASSLAWGNSPLHF. Written as DNA, the CDR3 is TGTGCCAGCAGCTTAGCATGGGGAAATTCACCCCTCCACTTT.

J is TRBJ1-1 and V is TRBV5-1, with D unclear. V dropped 4 bases and J dropped 2 bases, with 12 bases sitting between them. Germline loops: CDR1 SGHRS, CDR2 YFSETQ. The CDR3 is made up of 14 amino acids. The CDR3 DNA sequence: TGCGCCAGCAGCGCGCGGACGGGAAACACTGAAGCTTTCTTT. Amino acid sequence: CASSARTGNTEAFF.

This chain's CDR3 is CASSWGTGGSGNTIYF. CDR3 sequence (DNA): TGTGCCAGCAGCTGGGGGACAGGGGGGTCCGGAAACACCATATATTTT. The V call is TRBV11-2, the J call TRBJ1-3, with 11 bases fitting TRBD1. With 4 bases clipped from V and 4 bases from J, the junction kept 6 bases outside the gene matches. The CDR3 runs 16 residues. Germline V gene lookup returns CDR1 SGHAT and CDR2 FQNNGV.

V and J are TRBV19 and TRBJ1-1; D is uncertain. V was shortened by 8 bases and J by 3 bases, with 19 bases between the two germline ends. CDR1 is LNHDA and CDR2 is SQIVND in the germline V gene (reference sequence). CDR3 length equals 15 residues. CDR3 protein: CASRVVNDIHTEAFF. Here the CDR3 DNA reads TGTGCCAGTCGAGTGGTGAACGATATACACACTGAAGCTTTCTTT. The entire variable domain, with the rest obtained from reference TRBV19 and TRBJ1-1, is as follows: DGGITQSPKYLFRKEGQNVTLSCEQNLNHDAMYWYRQDPGQGLRLIYYSQIVNDFQKGDIAEGYSVSREKKESFPLTVTSAQKNPTAFYLCASRVVNDIHTEAFFGQGTRLTVV.

The chain couples TRBV29-1 to TRBJ1-2; no definite D call. There are 13 residues in the CDR3. Deletions cut 4 bases from V and 3 bases from J, with 12 bases between. Germline loops: CDR1 SQVTM, CDR2 ANQGSEA. This chain's CDR3 is CSVAPGLDYGYTF. CDR3 nucleotide sequence: TGCAGCGTTGCACCTGGGTTAGACTATGGCTACACCTTC.

This chain uses TRBV10-3 with TRBJ1-5; no reliable D call. There are 13 residues in the CDR3. Germline assignment: CDR1 ENHRY and CDR2 SYGVKD. Trimming stripped 3 bases from V and 1 base from J, with 4 bases between. CDR3 nucleotides: TGTGCCATCAGTGACAGGAGCAATCAGCCCCAGCATTTT. This gives the protein CAISDRSNQPQHF.

This rearrangement joins TRBV2 to TRBJ2-5; a weak D match, TRBD2 (5 bases). Trimming took 6 bases from V and 2 from J, leaving 10 bases between them. CDR1 is SNHLY and CDR2 is FYNNEI in the germline V gene. This CDR3 contains 13 residues. Here the CDR3 DNA reads TGTGCCAGCAGCCGCGGGCGGCAAGAGACCCAGTACTTC. Translated, it gives CASSRGRQETQYF.

The chain couples TRBV4-1 to TRBJ2-1; 7 bases map to TRBD1. This CDR3 region has 16 residues. Germline V gene lookup returns CDR1 MGHRA and CDR2 YSYEKL. V gave up 3 bases and J gave up 4 bases; unmatched junction bases: 9. CDR3 protein: CASSHRQGTSYNEQFF. CDR3 nucleotides: TGCGCCAGCAGCCATCGACAGGGTACCTCTTACAATGAGCAGTTCTTC.

This sequence joins TRBV30 and TRBJ2-3, with D unresolved. This CDR3 is built from 14 residues. Looked up from germline, CDR1 is GTSNPN and CDR2 is SVGIG (reference sequence). V was pared by 3 bases and J by 2 bases, with 12 bases between. DNA of the CDR3: TGTGCCTGGAGGCCTAGGGCCCTCACAGATACGCAGTATTTT. Translation: CAWRPRALTDTQYF.

V gene TRBV11-2 combines with J gene TRBJ1-5; D may be TRBD1 (6 bases). The V gene's germline CDR1 is SGHAT and CDR2 FQNNGV. There are 17 residues in the CDR3. V was clipped by 1 base and J by 1 base, with 14 bases between them. For the CDR3, the DNA is TGTGCCAGCAGCTTAGGAAGTCGCCAGGGGAGCAATCAGCCCCAGCATTTT. Encoded protein: CASSLGSRQGSNQPQHF.

V is TRBV7-2 and J is TRBJ1-4, with 8 positions matching TRBD1. The CDR3 contains 14 residues. The trim removed 5 bases at V and 5 bases at J, leaving 4 bases unmatched. Germline V gives CDR1 SGHTA, CDR2 FQGNSA. CDR3: CASSHDRGNEKLFF. CDR3 nucleotides: TGTGCCAGCAGCCATGACAGGGGAAATGAAAAACTGTTTTTT.

The gene calls are TRBV5-1 and TRBJ1-3; a weak D match, TRBD1 (6 bases). V shed 0 bases and J shed 8 bases, with 18 bases lying between them. Germline V CDR1 and CDR2: SGHRS, YFSETQ. This CDR3 is 16 amino acids long. The CDR3 region has the DNA TGCGCCAGCAGCTTGGATAGGCCAGGGGCGGTGGACACCATATATTTT. Translation: CASSLDRPGAVDTIYF.

This sequence joins TRBV19 and TRBJ2-2; D remains unclear. The CDR3 is 12 residues long. Looked up from germline, CDR1 is LNHDA and CDR2 is SQIVND (reference sequence). V was cut by 6 bases and J by 6 bases, with 8 bases left in between. The chain's CDR3 is CASSWESGELFF. The CDR3 DNA reads TGTGCCAGTAGCTGGGAATCCGGGGAGCTGTTTTTT.